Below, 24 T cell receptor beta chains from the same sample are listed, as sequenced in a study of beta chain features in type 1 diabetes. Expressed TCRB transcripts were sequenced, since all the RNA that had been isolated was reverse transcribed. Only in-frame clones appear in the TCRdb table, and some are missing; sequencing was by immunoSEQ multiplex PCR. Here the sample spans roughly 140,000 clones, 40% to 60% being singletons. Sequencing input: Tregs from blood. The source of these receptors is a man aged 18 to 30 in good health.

CDR3 sequence reads: CASSLAYRLLWGYTF. CDR3 DNA sequence: TGTGCCAGCAGCTTAGCGTACAGGCTCCTTTGGGGCTACACCTTC. V gene TRBV7-2 combines with J gene TRBJ1-2; D is possibly TRBD1 (5 bases). The CDR3 contains 15 residues. Germline V gives CDR1 SGHTA, CDR2 FQGNSA. Trimming took off 0 bases at V and 8 bases at J, with 16 bases between the two ends.

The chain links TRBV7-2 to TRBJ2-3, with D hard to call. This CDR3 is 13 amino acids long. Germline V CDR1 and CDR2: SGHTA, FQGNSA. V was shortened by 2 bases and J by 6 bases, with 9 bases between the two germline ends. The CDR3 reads CASSLTYVDTQYF. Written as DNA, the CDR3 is TGTGCCAGCAGCTTAACCTACGTGGATACGCAGTATTTT.

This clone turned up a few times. CDR3 amino acids: CASSFSPWGSEKLFF. Here the CDR3 DNA reads TGTGCCAGCAGCTTTAGCCCATGGGGCAGCGAAAAACTGTTTTTT. The chain has TRBV7-2 and TRBJ1-4, with D maybe TRBD1 (5 bases). The CDR3 spans 15 residues. V was pared by 3 bases and J by 8 bases, with 16 bases between. In germline, CDR1 is SGHTA, CDR2 FQGNSA.

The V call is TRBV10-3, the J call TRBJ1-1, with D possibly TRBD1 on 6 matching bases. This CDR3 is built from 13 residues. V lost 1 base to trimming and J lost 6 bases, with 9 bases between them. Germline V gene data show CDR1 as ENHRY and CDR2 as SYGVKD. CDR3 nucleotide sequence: TGTGCCATCAGTGAGTGGCAGGGGTCTGAAGCTTTCTTT. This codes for CAISEWQGSEAFF.

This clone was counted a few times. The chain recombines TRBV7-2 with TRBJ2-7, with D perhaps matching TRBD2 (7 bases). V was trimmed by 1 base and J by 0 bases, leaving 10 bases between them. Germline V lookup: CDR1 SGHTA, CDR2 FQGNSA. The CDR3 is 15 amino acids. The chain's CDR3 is CASSLVGGGSYEQYF. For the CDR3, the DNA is TGTGCCAGCAGCTTAGTAGGGGGGGGCTCCTACGAGCAGTACTTC. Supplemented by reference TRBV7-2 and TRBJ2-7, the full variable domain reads GAGVSQSPSNKVTEKGKDVELRCDPISGHTALYWYRQSLGQGLEFLIYFQGNSAPDKSGLPSDRFSAERTGGSVSTLTIQRTQQEDSAVYLCASSLVGGGSYEQYFGPGTRLTVT.

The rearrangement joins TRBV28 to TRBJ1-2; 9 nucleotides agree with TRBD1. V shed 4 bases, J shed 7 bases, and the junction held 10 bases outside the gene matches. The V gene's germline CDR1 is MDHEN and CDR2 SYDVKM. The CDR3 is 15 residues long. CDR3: CASSYDDRGYSGYTF. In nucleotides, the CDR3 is TGTGCCAGCAGTTATGACGACAGGGGGTATAGTGGCTACACCTTC.

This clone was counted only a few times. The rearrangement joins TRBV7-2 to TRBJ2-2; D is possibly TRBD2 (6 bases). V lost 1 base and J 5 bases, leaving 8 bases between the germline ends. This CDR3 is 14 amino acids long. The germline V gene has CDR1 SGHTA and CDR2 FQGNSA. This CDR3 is CASSLVGGTGELFF. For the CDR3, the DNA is TGTGCCAGCAGCTTAGTGGGGGGAACCGGGGAGCTGTTTTTT.

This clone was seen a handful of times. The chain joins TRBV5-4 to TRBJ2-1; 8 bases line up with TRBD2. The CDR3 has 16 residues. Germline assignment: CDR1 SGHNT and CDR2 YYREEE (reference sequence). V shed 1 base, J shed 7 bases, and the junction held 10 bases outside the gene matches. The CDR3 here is CASSLSKRLARNEQFF. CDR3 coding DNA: TGTGCCAGCAGCTTGAGTAAGAGACTAGCGCGAAATGAGCAGTTCTTC.

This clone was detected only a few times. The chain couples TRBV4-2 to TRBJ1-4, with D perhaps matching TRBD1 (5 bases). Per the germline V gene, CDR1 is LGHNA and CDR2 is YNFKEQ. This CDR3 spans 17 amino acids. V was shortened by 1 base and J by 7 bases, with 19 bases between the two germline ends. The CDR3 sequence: CASSQGLRGAVVEKLFF. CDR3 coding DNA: TGTGCCAGCAGCCAAGGTTTAAGGGGCGCGGTCGTTGAAAAACTGTTTTTT.

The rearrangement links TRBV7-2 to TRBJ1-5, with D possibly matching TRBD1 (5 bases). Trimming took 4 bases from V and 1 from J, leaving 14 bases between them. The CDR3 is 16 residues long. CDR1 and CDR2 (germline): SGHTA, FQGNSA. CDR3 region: CASSSWGGGSNQPQHF. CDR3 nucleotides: TGTGCCAGCAGCTCCTGGGGCGGTGGAAGCAATCAGCCCCAGCATTTT.

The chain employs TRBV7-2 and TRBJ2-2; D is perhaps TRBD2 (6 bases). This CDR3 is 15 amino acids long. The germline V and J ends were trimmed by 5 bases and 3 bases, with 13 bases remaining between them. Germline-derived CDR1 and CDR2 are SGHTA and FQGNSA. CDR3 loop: CASSPLAQDTGELFF. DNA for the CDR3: TGTGCCAGCAGCCCCCTAGCGCAGGACACCGGGGAGCTGTTTTTT.

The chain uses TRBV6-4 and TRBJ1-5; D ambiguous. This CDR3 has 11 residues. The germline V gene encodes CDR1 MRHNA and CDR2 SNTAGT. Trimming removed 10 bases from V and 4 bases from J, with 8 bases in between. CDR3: CATLKNQPQHF. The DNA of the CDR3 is TGTGCCACCCTTAAAAATCAGCCCCAGCATTTT.

CDR3 loop: CAISEKKAGIFYNEQFF. The CDR3 DNA sequence: TGTGCCATCAGTGAAAAAAAAGCGGGGATCTTTTACAATGAGCAGTTCTTC. The J gene is TRBJ2-1, the V gene TRBV10-3, with 7 bases that match TRBD2. The CDR3 sequence is 17 residues long. The V gene's germline CDR1 is ENHRY and CDR2 SYGVKD. The V gene end was trimmed by 3 bases and the J gene end by 4 bases; junction bases not matched to a gene: 12.

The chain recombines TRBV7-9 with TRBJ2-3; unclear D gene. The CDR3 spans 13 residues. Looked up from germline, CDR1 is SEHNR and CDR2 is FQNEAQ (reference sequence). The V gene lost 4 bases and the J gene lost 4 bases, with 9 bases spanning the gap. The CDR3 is CASSSVFSDTQYF. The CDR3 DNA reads TGTGCCAGCAGCTCGGTATTCTCAGATACGCAGTATTTT.

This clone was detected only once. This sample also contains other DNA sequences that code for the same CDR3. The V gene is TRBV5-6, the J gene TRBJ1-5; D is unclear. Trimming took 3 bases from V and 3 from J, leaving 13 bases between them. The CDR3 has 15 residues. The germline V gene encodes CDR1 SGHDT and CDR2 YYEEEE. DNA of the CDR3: TGTGCCAGCAGCTGGGGTGGAGGCTACAATCAGCCCCAGCATTTT. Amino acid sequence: CASSWGGGYNQPQHF.

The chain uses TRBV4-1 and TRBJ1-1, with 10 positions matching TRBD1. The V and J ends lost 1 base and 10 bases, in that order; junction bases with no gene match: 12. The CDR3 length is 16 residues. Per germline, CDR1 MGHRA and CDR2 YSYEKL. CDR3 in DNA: TGCGCCAGCAGCCAAGGCATGGGACAGGGGAGGTTTAGAGCTTTCTTT. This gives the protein CASSQGMGQGRFRAFF.

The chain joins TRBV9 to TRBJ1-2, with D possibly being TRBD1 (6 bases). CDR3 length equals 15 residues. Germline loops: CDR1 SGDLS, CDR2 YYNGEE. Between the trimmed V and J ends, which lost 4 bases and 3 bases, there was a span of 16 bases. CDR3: CASSLRTVPDYGYTF. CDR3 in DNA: TGTGCCAGCAGCCTTCGGACAGTACCCGACTATGGCTACACCTTC.

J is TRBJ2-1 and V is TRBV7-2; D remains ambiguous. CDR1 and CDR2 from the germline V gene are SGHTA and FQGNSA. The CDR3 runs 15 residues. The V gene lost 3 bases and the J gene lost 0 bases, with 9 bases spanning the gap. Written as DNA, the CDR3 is TGTGCCAGCAGCTTCGGTTCGAGCTCCTACAATGAGCAGTTCTTC. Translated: CASSFGSSSYNEQFF.

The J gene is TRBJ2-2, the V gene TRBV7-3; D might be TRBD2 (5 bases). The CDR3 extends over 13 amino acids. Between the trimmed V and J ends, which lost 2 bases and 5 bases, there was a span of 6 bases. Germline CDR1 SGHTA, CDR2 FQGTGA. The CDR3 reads CASSLRGTGELFF. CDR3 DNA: TGTGCCAGCAGCTTACGAGGGACCGGGGAGCTGTTTTTT.

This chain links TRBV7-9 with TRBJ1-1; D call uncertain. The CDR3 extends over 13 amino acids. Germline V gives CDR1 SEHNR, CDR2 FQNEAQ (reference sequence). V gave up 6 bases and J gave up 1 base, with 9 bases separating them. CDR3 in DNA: TGTGCCAGCAGAGATATCAGGAACACTGAAGCTTTCTTT. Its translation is CASRDIRNTEAFF.

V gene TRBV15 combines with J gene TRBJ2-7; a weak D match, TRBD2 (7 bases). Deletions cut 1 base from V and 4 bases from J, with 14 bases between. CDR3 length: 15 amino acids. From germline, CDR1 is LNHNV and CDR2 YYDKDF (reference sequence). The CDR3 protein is CATSRGVAGAYEQYF. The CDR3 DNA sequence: TGTGCCACCAGCAGAGGGGTGGCGGGGGCGTACGAGCAGTACTTC.

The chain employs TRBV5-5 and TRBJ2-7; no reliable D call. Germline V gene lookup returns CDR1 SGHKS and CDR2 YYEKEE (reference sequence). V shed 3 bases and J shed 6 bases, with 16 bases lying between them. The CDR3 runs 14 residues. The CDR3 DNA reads TGTGCCAGCAGCTCCCCACGTTTGACTGGCGAGCAGTACTTC. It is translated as CASSSPRLTGEQYF.

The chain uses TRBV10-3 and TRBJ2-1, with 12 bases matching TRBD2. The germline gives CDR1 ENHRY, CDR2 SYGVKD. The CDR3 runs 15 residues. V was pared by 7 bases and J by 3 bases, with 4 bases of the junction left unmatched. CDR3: CAITRLAGDYNEQFF. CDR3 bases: TGTGCCATCACCAGACTAGCGGGAGACTACAATGAGCAGTTCTTC.

CDR3 protein: CASFPGGVGNQPQHF. In nucleotides, the CDR3 is TGTGCCAGCTTCCCTGGGGGGGTTGGCAATCAGCCCCAGCATTTT. This rearrangement joins TRBV28 to TRBJ1-5; D is possibly TRBD1 (5 bases). The length of the CDR3 is 15 residues. The V gene's germline CDR1 is MDHEN and CDR2 SYDVKM. Deletions cut 8 bases from V and 2 bases from J, with 16 bases between.